Following are 20 T cell receptor beta chains from one sample sequenced in a study of beta chain features in type 1 diabetes. The whole isolated RNA underwent reverse transcription, so sequencing captured expressed TCRB transcripts. Only in-frame clones appear in the TCRdb table, and some are missing; sequencing was by immunoSEQ multiplex PCR. The sample lists 200,000 to 250,000 clones; about 10% were seen once. Sequenced material: naive CD4+ T cells from blood. The receptors shown here come from a woman younger than 30 in good health.

The V gene is TRBV27, the J gene TRBJ2-7, with 11 bases identical to TRBD2. This CDR3 region has 15 residues. Trimming cost V 6 bases and J 5 bases; bases outside gene matches: 9. Germline CDR1 MNHEY, CDR2 SMNVEV (reference sequence). The CDR3 loop is CASRSIAGGPDEQYF. CDR3 coding DNA: TGTGCCAGCAGATCAATAGCGGGAGGGCCCGACGAGCAGTACTTC.

This clone was counted a few times. The chain recombines TRBV6-6 with TRBJ2-1; 9 nucleotides align to TRBD1. CDR3 size: 14 residues. Per the germline V gene, CDR1 is MNHNY and CDR2 is SVGAGI (reference sequence). Germline trimming cut 6 bases from V and 6 bases from J; bases unmatched to any gene: 6. The CDR3 is CASRAGQGGNEQFF. CDR3 nucleotides: TGTGCCAGCAGAGCGGGACAGGGTGGCAATGAGCAGTTCTTC.

In its sample, this clone was seen a few times. V usage is TRBV21-1 and J usage is TRBJ1-1. TRBV21-1 is a pseudogene. The CDR3 covers 14 residues. The CDR3 sequence: CASSKGGYRPEAFF. The CDR3 DNA reads as TGTGCCAGCAGTAAGGGAGGATACCGACCTGAAGCTTTCTTT.

The chain has TRBV27 and TRBJ1-1, with D possibly being TRBD1 (5 bases). Germline V gene data show CDR1 as MNHEY and CDR2 as SMNVEV (reference sequence). Trimming removed 2 bases from V and 7 bases from J, with 14 bases in between. This CDR3 is built from 14 residues. The CDR3 region is CASSLNGQVLEAFF. In DNA, the CDR3 is TGTGCCAGCAGTTTAAACGGACAAGTCCTTGAAGCTTTCTTT.

This clone was seen only a few times. The chain recombines TRBV25-1 with TRBJ2-2, with D hard to call. Germline V gives CDR1 MGHDK, CDR2 SYGVNS. This CDR3 is 15 amino acids long. Trimming left V 5 bases short and J 0 bases short, with 10 bases between. In nucleotides, the CDR3 is TGTGCCAGCAGTCCCGCAGTCCCGAACACCGGGGAGCTGTTTTTT. It codes for CASSPAVPNTGELFF.

This chain connects TRBV9 to TRBJ2-7, with 13 nucleotides matching TRBD2. The germline V gene encodes CDR1 SGDLS and CDR2 YYNGEE. V lost 4 bases to trimming and J lost 3 bases; unmatched junction nucleotides: 7. The CDR3 contains 16 residues. CDR3 in amino acids: CASSSAGTSGVYEQYF. The CDR3 DNA reads TGTGCCAGCAGCTCCGCCGGGACTAGCGGGGTCTACGAGCAGTACTTC.

This clone was found a few times. This chain connects TRBV5-6 to TRBJ2-7, with 9 bases that match TRBD2. Per the germline V gene, CDR1 is SGHDT and CDR2 is YYEEEE. Losses at the gene ends were 5 bases for V and 0 bases for J; bases not matched to a gene: 9. This CDR3 has 16 amino acids. CDR3 DNA sequence: TGTGCCAGCAGTCTTCGGAGCGGGAGGATCTCCTACGAGCAGTACTTC. It translates to CASSLRSGRISYEQYF.

This clone was seen a few times. The chain is built from TRBV14 and TRBJ2-1; 13 bases align to TRBD2. The CDR3 runs to 14 residues. V trimming: 4 bases; J trimming: 13 bases; junction bases outside the gene matches: 7. Germline CDR1 reads SGHDN; CDR2 reads FVKESK. CDR3: CASSLLAGGPQQFF. The DNA of the CDR3 is TGTGCCAGCAGCCTACTAGCGGGAGGGCCTCAACAGTTCTTC.

This clone was detected only a few times. This sequence joins TRBV11-2 and TRBJ2-7; D is perhaps TRBD2 (6 bases). This CDR3 has 14 amino acids. Between the trimmed V and J ends, which lost 5 bases and 4 bases, there was a span of 15 bases. Looked up from germline, CDR1 is SGHAT and CDR2 is FQNNGV. CDR3 protein: CASSALAGRYEQYF. In DNA form, the CDR3 reads TGTGCCAGCAGCGCACTGGCGGGAAGGTACGAGCAGTACTTC. The full variable domain, its missing parts supplied by reference TRBV11-2 and TRBJ2-7, is EAGVAQSPRYKIIEKRQSVAFWCNPISGHATLYWYQQILGQGPKLLIQFQNNGVVDDSQLPKDRFSAERLKGVDSTLKIQPAKLEDSAVYLCASSALAGRYEQYFGPGTRLTVT.

The table lists this clone with a few counts. The rearrangement uses TRBV30 and TRBJ1-1; 9 nucleotides agree with TRBD1. The length of the CDR3 is 10 residues. The trim removed 5 bases at V and 11 bases at J, leaving 3 bases unmatched. The V gene's germline CDR1 is GTSNPN and CDR2 SVGIG (reference sequence). CDR3 nucleotides: TGTGCCTGGGTACAGGGGGCGGCTTTCTTT. This sequence encodes CAWVQGAAFF.

The J gene is TRBJ2-5, the V gene TRBV29-1, with 8 bases lining up with TRBD2. Germline-derived CDR1 and CDR2 are SQVTM and ANQGSEA. This CDR3 has 13 amino acids. Trimming took 5 bases from V and 5 from J; bases not matched to a gene: 7. The CDR3 is CSVSGGQGETQYF. The CDR3 nucleotides are TGCAGCGTTTCGGGGGGGCAAGGGGAGACCCAGTACTTC. The variable domain in full, with the rest retrieved from reference TRBV29-1 and TRBJ2-5, is SAVISQKPSRDICQRGTSLTIQCQVDSQVTMMFWYRQQPGQSLTLIATANQGSEATYESGFVIDKFPISRPNLTFSTLTVSNMSPEDSSIYLCSVSGGQGETQYFGPGTRLLVL.

This clone occurred a few times. The CDR3 DNA sequence: TGTGCCAGCAGTGAAGGGGCGCTCGGAAACACCATATATTTT. Its translation: CASSEGALGNTIYF. The chain recombines TRBV2 with TRBJ1-3; the D is unclear. Germline CDR1 SNHLY, CDR2 FYNNEI. Trimming removed 1 base at V and 4 bases at J, with 8 bases between. The CDR3 has 14 amino acids.

V is TRBV19 and J is TRBJ2-1; 8 nucleotides align to TRBD2. This CDR3 is 17 amino acids long. Germline V CDR1 and CDR2: LNHDA, SQIVND (reference sequence). V lost 4 bases to trimming and J lost 7 bases; unmatched junction nucleotides: 15. The CDR3 nucleotides read TGTGCCAGTAGTAGCCCGCTGGGGCGGGGGGCCCTTAATGAGCAGTTCTTC. Translated: CASSSPLGRGALNEQFF. The whole variable domain, filled in from reference TRBV19 and TRBJ2-1, reads DGGITQSPKYLFRKEGQNVTLSCEQNLNHDAMYWYRQDPGQGLRLIYYSQIVNDFQKGDIAEGYSVSREKKESFPLTVTSAQKNPTAFYLCASSSPLGRGALNEQFFGPGTRLTVL.

There are a few counts of this clone. The rearrangement links TRBV5-1 to TRBJ1-2; 8 bases line up with TRBD1. The CDR3 sequence is 18 residues long. Germline CDR1 reads SGHRS; CDR2 reads YFSETQ. The V gene end was trimmed by 2 bases and the J gene end by 1 base; junction bases not matched to a gene: 13. The CDR3 loop is CASSFRPGQEVDNYGYTF. CDR3 bases: TGCGCCAGCAGCTTCAGGCCGGGACAGGAGGTAGATAACTATGGCTACACCTTC.

At least ten counts were recorded for this clone. The chain has TRBV9 and TRBJ2-5; 7 bases align to TRBD2. The CDR3 runs 14 residues. V gave up 0 bases and J gave up 4 bases; unmatched junction bases: 3. Germline V gene sequence: CDR1 SGDLS, CDR2 YYNGEE. CDR3 protein: CASSVDTGGETQYF. The CDR3 bases are TGTGCCAGCAGCGTAGATACGGGGGGAGAGACCCAGTACTTC.

This clone was recorded a few times. The rearrangement links TRBV6-5 to TRBJ2-7; 12 positions match TRBD2. Germline loops: CDR1 MNHEY, CDR2 SVGAGI. V was clipped by 7 bases and J by 3 bases; unmatched bases: 7. CDR3 size: 15 residues. The CDR3 region is CASTLAGGNFYEQYF. The DNA for the CDR3 is TGTGCCAGCACCCTAGCGGGAGGGAACTTCTACGAGCAGTACTTC.

This chain connects TRBV27 to TRBJ2-3, with 8 bases matching TRBD1. The ends lost 5 bases at V and 2 bases at J; junction bases unmatched: 6. CDR1 is MNHEY, CDR2 SMNVEV, per germline (reference sequence). This CDR3 contains 15 residues. Here the CDR3 reads CASSIRTGNTDTQYF. The DNA for the CDR3 is TGTGCCAGCAGTATCAGGACAGGGAACACAGATACGCAGTATTTT.

The rearrangement joins TRBV29-1 to TRBJ1-4, with D tentatively TRBD1 (5 bases). Germline V CDR1 and CDR2: SQVTM, ANQGSEA. V lost 6 bases, J lost 2 bases, and 10 bases lay in between. The CDR3 totals 13 residues. CDR3 in amino acids: CSVRGNTNEKLFF. CDR3 in DNA: TGCAGCGTCCGGGGGAACACTAATGAAAAACTGTTTTTT.

This chain connects TRBV5-1 to TRBJ1-1, with 9 bases lining up with TRBD1. CDR1 SGHRS and CDR2 YFSETQ come from the germline V gene. The CDR3 runs to 15 residues. The junction had 9 bases not matched to a gene; V was cut back by 4 bases and J by 5 bases. CDR3 coding DNA: TGCGCCAGCAGCGGTGGGGACAGGGTGGGGACTGAAGCTTTCTTT. It specifies CASSGGDRVGTEAFF.

A few counts support this clone. The rearrangement joins TRBV19 to TRBJ1-1, with D possibly matching TRBD1 (6 bases). The CDR3 runs 15 residues. The germline V gene encodes CDR1 LNHDA and CDR2 SQIVND (reference sequence). Trimming shortened V by 7 bases and J by 1 base, and 16 bases separated the two germline ends. CDR3 sequence reads: CASTFRSTGNTEAFF. DNA of the CDR3: TGTGCCAGTACCTTCCGATCGACAGGGAACACTGAAGCTTTCTTT.